This T cell receptor beta chain was recorded in a study of PD-1 blockade in classical Hodgkin lymphoma. Findings and limits, study-wide: Patients starting nivolumab under 1 year after ASCT were excluded. TCR diversity in CD4+, not CD8+, cells rose significantly by C4D1. Similar baseline diversity was found in complete responders and newly diagnosed patients.

The table came from immunoSEQ multiplex PCR; TCRdb's copy has only in-frame clones and leaves some out. The table lists 20,000 to 25,000 clones, more than 60% of them singletons. Notes on this clone: Its specificity is not known.

In every patient, relapse followed autologous stem cell transplantation, while exposure to brentuximab vedotin differed. The patients, who had relapsed/refractory classical Hodgkin lymphoma, achieved best responses of complete response, partial response or progressive disease. J lost 4 bases, V lost 2 bases, and 7 bases had no gene match. Germline V gene data show CDR1 as GTSNPN and CDR2 as SVGIG (reference sequence). The CDR3 has 16 residues. The chain combines TRBV30 with TRBJ1-4, with 10 bases that match TRBD1. The specimen was peripheral blood mononuclear cells (PBMCs), collected at baseline. This TCR came from a human donor with classical Hodgkin lymphoma. The CDR3 reads CAWSKTGGRGNEKLFF. CDR3 sequence (DNA): TGTGCCTGGAGTAAGACAGGGGGCAGAGGTAATGAAAAACTGTTTTTT.